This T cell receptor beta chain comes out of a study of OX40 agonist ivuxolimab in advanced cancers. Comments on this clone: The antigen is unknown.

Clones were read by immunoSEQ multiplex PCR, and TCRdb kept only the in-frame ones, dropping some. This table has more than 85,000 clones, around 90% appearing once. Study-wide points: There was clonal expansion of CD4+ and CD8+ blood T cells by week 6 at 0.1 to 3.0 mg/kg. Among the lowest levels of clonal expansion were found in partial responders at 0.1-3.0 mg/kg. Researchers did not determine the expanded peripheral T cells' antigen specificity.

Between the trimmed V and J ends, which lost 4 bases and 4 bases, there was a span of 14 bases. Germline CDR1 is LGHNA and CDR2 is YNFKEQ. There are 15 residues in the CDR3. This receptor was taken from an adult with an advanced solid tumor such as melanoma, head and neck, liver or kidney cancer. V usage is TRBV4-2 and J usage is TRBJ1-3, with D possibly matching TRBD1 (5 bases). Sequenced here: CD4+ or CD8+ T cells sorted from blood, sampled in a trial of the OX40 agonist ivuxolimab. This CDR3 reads CASSRLQAVGNTIYF. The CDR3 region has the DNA TGTGCCAGCAGCCGCTTACAGGCAGTCGGAAACACCATATATTTT.